This T cell receptor (beta chain) was sequenced in a study of blood T cell repertoires in COVID-19. The ends lost 5 bases at V and 4 bases at J; junction bases unmatched: 12. Germline CDR1 and CDR2: SEHNR and FQNEAQ (reference sequence). The CDR3 has 16 residues. Per the authors' pipeline: Amplification with reference gene primers provided the estimates of nucleated cell counts. Here immunoSEQ multiplex PCR was the method, and the copy in TCRdb shows in-frame clones only, minus some. The V and J calls and the clone size are those of that table, but D and trimming were determined from the DNA. Seen here are approximately 110,000 clones, approximately 89% observed once, and the top ten hold around 4.5%.

The chain recombines TRBV7-9 with TRBJ2-3, with 7 nucleotides matching TRBD1. The clonotype was recovered from a man aged 40-50 years with acute or convalescent COVID-19. The sequenced sample was peripheral blood. As DNA, the CDR3 is TGTGCCAGCAGCCGAAACAGGGGACGAGGGGCAGATACGCAGTATTTT. Protein product: CASSRNRGRGADTQYF.